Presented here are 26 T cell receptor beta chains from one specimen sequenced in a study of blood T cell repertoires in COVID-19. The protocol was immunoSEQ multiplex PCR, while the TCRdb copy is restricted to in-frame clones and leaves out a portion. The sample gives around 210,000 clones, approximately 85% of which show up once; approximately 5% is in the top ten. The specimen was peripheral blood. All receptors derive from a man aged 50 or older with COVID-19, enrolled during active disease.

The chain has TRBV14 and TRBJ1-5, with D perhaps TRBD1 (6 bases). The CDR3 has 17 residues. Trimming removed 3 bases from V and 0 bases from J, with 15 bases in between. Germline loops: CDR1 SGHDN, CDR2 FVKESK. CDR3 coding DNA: TGTGCCAGCAGCCACGACAGGAGGATACATAGCAATCAGCCCCAGCATTTT. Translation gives CASSHDRRIHSNQPQHF.

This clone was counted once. CDR3 bases: TGCGCCAGCAGGGAGCGGGGATCCTACAATGAGCAGTTCTTC. Amino acid sequence: CASRERGSYNEQFF. The chain couples TRBV10-2 to TRBJ2-1; 7 nucleotides match TRBD2. The germline V gene encodes CDR1 WSHSY and CDR2 SAAADI. This CDR3 contains 14 residues. The ends lost 6 bases at V and 1 base at J; junction bases unmatched: 3.

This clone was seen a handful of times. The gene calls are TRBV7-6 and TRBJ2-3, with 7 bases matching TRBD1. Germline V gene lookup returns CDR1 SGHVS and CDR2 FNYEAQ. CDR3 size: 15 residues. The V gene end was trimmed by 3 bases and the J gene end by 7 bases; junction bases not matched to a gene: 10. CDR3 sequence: CASSLGTEGLNTQYF. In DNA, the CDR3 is TGTGCCAGCAGCTTGGGGACAGAGGGCCTGAATACGCAGTATTTT.

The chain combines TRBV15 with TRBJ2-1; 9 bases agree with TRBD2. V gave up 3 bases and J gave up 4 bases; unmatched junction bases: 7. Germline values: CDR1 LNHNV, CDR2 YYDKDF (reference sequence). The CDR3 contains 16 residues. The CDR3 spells CATSREAGGTYNEQFF. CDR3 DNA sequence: TGTGCCACCAGCAGGGAAGCGGGGGGCACATACAATGAGCAGTTCTTC.

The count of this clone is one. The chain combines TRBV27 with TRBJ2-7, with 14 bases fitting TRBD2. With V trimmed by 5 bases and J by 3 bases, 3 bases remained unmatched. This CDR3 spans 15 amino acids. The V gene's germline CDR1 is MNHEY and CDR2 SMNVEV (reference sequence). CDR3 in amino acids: CASSRTSGGFYEQYF. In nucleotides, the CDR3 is TGTGCCAGCAGTAGGACTAGCGGGGGGTTCTACGAGCAGTACTTC.

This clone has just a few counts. The CDR3 nucleotides read TGTGCCAGTTGCGGGGGGGCCTTGGGGACAGATACGCAGTATTTT. Amino acid sequence: CASCGGALGTDTQYF. The chain has TRBV2 and TRBJ2-3; 9 bases map to TRBD2. Trimming removed 9 bases from V and 3 bases from J; junction bases left unmatched: 10. The CDR3 covers 15 residues. Germline assignment: CDR1 SNHLY and CDR2 FYNNEI. Together with reference TRBV2 and TRBJ2-3, the CDR3 gives the full variable domain: EPEVTQTPSHQVTQMGQEVILRCVPISNHLYFYWYRQILGQKVEFLVSFYNNEISEKSEIFDDQFSVERPDGSNFTLKIRSTKLEDSAMYFCASCGGALGTDTQYFGPGTRLTVL.

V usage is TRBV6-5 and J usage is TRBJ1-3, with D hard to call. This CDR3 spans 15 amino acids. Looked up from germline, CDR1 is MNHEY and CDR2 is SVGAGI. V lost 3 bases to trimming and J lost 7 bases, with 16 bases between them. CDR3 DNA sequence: TGTGCCAGCAGTTATCAAGGTGGTTCGGGGAACACCATATATTTT. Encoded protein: CASSYQGGSGNTIYF.

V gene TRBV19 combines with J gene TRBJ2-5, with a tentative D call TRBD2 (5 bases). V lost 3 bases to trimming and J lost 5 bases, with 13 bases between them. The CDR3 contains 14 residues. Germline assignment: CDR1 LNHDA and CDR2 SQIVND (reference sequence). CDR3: CASSIPGFRETQYF. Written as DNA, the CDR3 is TGTGCCAGTAGTATCCCGGGATTTCGGGAGACCCAGTACTTC.

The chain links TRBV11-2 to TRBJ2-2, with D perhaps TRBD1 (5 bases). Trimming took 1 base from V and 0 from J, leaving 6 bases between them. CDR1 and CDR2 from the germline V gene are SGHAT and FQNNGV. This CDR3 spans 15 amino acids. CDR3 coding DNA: TGTGCCAGCAGCTTAGGGACAACGAACACCGGGGAGCTGTTTTTT. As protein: CASSLGTTNTGELFF.

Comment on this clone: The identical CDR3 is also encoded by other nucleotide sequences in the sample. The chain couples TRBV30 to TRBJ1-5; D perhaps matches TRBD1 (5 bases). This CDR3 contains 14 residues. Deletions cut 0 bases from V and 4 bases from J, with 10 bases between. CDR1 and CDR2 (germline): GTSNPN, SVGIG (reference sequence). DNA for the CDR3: TGTGCCTGGAGTGTACTCGGGGGAAATCAGCCCCAGCATTTT. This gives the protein CAWSVLGGNQPQHF.

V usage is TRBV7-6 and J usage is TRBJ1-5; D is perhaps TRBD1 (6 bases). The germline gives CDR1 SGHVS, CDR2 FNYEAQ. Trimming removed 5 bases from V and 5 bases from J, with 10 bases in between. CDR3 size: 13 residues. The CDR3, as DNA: TGTGCCAGCAGCCTCAGGGGTGATCAGCCCCAGCATTTT. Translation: CASSLRGDQPQHF.

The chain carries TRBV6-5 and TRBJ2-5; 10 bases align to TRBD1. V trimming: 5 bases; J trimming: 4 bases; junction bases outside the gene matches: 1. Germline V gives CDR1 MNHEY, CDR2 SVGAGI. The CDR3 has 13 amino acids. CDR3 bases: TGTGCCAGCAGTAGGGACAGGGGAGAGACCCAGTACTTC. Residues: CASSRDRGETQYF.

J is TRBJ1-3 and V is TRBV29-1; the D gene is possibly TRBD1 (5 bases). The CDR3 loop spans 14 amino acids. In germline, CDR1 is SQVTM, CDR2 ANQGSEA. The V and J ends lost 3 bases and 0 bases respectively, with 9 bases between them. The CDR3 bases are TGCAGCGTTGAGCGCAGGGTCTCTGGAAACACCATATATTTT. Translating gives CSVERRVSGNTIYF.

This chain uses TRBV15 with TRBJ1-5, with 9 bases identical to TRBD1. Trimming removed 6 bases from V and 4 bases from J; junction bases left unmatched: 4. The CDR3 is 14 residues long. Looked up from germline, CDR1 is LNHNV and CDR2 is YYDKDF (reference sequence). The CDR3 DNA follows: TGTGCCACCAGTACCGGGACAGGGAATCAGCCCCAGCATTTT. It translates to CATSTGTGNQPQHF.

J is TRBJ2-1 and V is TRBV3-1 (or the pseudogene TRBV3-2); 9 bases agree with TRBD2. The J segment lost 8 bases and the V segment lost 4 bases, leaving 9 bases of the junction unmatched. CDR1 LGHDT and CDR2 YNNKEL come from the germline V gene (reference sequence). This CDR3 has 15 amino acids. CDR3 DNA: TGTGCCAGCAGCCCTCCGGGACTAGCCATGTATGAGCAGTTCTTC. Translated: CASSPPGLAMYEQFF.

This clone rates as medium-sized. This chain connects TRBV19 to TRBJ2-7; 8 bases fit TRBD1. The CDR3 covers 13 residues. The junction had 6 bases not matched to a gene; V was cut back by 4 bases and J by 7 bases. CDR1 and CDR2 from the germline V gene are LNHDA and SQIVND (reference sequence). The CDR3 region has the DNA TGTGCCAGTAGTAATGGCAGGGGGCGAGAGCAGTACTTC. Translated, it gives CASSNGRGREQYF. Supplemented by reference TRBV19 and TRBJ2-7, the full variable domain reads DGGITQSPKYLFRKEGQNVTLSCEQNLNHDAMYWYRQDPGQGLRLIYYSQIVNDFQKGDIAEGYSVSREKKESFPLTVTSAQKNPTAFYLCASSNGRGREQYFGPGTRLTVT.

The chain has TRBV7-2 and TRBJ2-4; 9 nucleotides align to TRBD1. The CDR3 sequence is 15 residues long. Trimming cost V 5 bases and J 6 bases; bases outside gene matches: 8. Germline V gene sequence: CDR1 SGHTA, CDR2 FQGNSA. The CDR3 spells CASSPRRGQGNIQYF. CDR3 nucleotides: TGTGCCAGCAGCCCAAGAAGGGGACAGGGAAACATTCAGTACTTC.

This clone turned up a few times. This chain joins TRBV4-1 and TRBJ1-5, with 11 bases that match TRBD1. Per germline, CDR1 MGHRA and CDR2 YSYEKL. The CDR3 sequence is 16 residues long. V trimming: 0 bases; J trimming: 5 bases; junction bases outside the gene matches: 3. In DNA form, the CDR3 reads TGCGCCAGCAGCCAAGAGGGACAGGGGGGATATCAGCCCCAGCATTTT. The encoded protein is CASSQEGQGGYQPQHF.

The CDR3 nucleotides read TGCGCCAGCAGTGAGTCTTCGGGACAGGGCCCCTATGGCTACACCTTC. It codes for CASSESSGQGPYGYTF. V is TRBV10-1 and J is TRBJ1-2; 9 nucleotides align to TRBD1. CDR3 length: 16 amino acids. V dropped 0 bases and J dropped 4; count of bases not matched to a gene: 6. Germline-derived CDR1 and CDR2 are WNHNN and SYGVQD (reference sequence).

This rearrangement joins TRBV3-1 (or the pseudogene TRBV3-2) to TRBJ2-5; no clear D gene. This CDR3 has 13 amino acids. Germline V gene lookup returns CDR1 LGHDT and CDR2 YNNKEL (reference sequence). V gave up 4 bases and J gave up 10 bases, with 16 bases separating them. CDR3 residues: CASSPSSYDVQYF. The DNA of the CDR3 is TGTGCCAGCAGCCCGTCTAGTTATGACGTCCAGTACTTC.

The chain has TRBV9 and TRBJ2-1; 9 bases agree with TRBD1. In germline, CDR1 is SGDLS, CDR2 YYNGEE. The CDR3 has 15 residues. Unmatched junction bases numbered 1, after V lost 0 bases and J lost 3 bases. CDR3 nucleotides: TGTGCCAGCAGCGTAGTGGGACAGGGCTACAATGAGCAGTTCTTC. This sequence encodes CASSVVGQGYNEQFF. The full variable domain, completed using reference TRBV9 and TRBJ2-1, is DSGVTQTPKHLITATGQRVTLRCSPRSGDLSVYWYQQSLDQGLQFLIQYYNGEERAKGNILERFSAQQFPDLHSELNLSSLELGDSALYFCASSVVGQGYNEQFFGPGTRLTVL.

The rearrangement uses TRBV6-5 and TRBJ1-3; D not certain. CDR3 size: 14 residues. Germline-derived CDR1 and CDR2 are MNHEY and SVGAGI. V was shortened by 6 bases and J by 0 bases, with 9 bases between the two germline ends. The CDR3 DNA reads TGTGCCAGCAGGGGAGGGAACTCTGGAAACACCATATATTTT. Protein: CASRGGNSGNTIYF.

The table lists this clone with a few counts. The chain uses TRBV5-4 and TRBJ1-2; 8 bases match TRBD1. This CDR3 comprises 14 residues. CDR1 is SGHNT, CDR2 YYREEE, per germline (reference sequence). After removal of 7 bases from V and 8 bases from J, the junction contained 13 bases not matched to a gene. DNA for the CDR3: TGTGCCAGCTTTCCGGACAGGGCCATTCAGGGCTACACCTTC. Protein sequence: CASFPDRAIQGYTF.

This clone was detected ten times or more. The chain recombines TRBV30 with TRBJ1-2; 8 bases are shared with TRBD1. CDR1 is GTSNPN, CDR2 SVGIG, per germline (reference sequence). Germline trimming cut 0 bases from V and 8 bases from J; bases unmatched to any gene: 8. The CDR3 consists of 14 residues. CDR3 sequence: CAWSVPTGGLGYTF. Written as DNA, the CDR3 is TGTGCCTGGAGTGTACCCACAGGGGGATTAGGCTACACCTTC. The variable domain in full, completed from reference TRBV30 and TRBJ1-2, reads SQTIHQWPATLVQPVGSPLSLECTVEGTSNPNLYWYRQAAGRGLQLLFYSVGIGQISSEVPQNLSASRPQDRQFILSSKKLLLSDSGFYLCAWSVPTGGLGYTFGSGTRLTVV.

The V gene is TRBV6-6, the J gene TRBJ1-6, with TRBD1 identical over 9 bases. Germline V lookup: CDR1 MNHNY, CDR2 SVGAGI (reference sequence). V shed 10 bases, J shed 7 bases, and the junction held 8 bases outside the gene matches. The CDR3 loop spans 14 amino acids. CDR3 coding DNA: TGTGCCACCTCGACAGGGACAGGGAATTCACCCCTCCACTTT. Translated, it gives CATSTGTGNSPLHF.

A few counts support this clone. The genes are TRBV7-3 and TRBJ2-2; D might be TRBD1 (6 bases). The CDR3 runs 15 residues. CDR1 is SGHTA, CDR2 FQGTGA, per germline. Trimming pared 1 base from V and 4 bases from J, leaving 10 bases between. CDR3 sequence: CASSLNRVGTGELFF. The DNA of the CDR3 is TGTGCCAGCAGCTTAAACAGGGTTGGCACCGGGGAGCTGTTTTTT.